This T cell receptor beta chain was obtained from a study of T cells in Graves' hyperthyroidism and ophthalmopathy. For ophthalmopathy patients, the Clinical Activity Score was at least 3 and the NOSPECS grade at least 4; duration was under 3 months. Amplification targeted TCR beta CDR3 regions from RNA transcripts. The TCR CDR3 first-round RT-PCR relied on the HTBI primer set. TCRdb recomputed calls from the multiplex PCR reads with MiXCR, one row per CDR3 protein. Here the sample spans about 640,000 distinct CDR3 sequences, around 21% being singletons. This CDR3 has 15 residues. V was cut by 9 bases and J by 5 bases, with 19 bases left in between. The germline gives CDR1 MNHEY, CDR2 SMNVEV (reference sequence).

Sample: blood. The chain joins TRBV27 to TRBJ2-2; D is perhaps TRBD1 or TRBD2 (6 bases each). The sequence came from a man younger than 40 with Graves' ophthalmopathy. The DNA of the CDR3 is TGTGCCAGGAGATTTTGGGGGGCGGAAACCGGGGAGCTGTTTTTT. As protein: CARRFWGAETGELFF.